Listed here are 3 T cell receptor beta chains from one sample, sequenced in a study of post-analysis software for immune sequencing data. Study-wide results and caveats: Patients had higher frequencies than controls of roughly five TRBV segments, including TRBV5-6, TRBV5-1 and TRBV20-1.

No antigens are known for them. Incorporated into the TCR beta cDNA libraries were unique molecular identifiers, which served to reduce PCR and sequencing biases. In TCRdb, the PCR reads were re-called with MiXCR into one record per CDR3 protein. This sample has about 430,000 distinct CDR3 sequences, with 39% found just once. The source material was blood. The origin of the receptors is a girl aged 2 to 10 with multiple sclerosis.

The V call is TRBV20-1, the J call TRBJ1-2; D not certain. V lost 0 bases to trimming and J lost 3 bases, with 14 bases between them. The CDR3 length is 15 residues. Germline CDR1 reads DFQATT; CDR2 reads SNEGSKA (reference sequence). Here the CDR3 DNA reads TGCAGTGCTAGAGAGCCAGGTGCCCTCCACTATGGCTACACCTTC. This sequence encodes CSAREPGALHYGYTF.

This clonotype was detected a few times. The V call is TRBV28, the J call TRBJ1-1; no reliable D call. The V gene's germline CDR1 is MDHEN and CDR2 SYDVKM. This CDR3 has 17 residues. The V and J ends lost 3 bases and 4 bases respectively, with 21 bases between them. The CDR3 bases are TGTGCCAGCAGTTTTTTCCTATGGGGTGGGGATTCCACTGAAGCTTTCTTT. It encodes CASSFFLWGGDSTEAFF.

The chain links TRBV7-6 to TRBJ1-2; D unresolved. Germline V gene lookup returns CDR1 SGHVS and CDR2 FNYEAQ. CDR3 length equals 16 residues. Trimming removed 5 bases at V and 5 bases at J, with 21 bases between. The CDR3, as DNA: TGTGCCAGCAGCGGTATGGATCCGGGCAGGAGATATGGCTACACCTTC. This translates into CASSGMDPGRRYGYTF.